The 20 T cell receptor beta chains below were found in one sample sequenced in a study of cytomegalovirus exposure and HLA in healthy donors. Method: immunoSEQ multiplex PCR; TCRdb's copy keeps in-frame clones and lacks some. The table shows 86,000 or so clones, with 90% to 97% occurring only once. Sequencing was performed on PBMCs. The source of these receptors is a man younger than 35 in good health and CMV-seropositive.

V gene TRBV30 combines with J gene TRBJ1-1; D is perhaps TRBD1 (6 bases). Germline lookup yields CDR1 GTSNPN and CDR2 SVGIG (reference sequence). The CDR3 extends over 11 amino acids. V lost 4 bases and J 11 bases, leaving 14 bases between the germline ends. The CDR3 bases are TGTGCCTGGACTTACAGGGCCTTGGCTTTCTTT. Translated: CAWTYRALAFF.

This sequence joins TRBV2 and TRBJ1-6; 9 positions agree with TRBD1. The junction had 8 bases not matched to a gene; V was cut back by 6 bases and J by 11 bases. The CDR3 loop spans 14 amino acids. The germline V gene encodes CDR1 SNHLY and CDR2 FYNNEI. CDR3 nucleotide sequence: TGTGCCAGCAGCGCCGGGACAGGGAATACACCCCTCCACTTT. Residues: CASSAGTGNTPLHF.

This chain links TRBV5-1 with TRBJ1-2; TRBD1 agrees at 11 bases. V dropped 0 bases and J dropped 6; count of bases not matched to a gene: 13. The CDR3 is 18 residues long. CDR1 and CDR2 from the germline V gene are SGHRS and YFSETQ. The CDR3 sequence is CASSLGFFTGTGGHGYTF. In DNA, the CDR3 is TGCGCCAGCAGCTTGGGATTTTTTACCGGGACAGGGGGACATGGCTACACCTTC.

The chain's CDR3 is CASSAGQGNEKLFF. The DNA for the CDR3 is TGCGCCAGCAGCGCGGGACAGGGTAATGAAAAACTGTTTTTT. J is TRBJ1-4 and V is TRBV5-1; 9 bases fit TRBD1. This CDR3 region has 14 residues. After removal of 4 bases from V and 4 bases from J, the junction contained 2 bases not matched to a gene. Germline CDR1 reads SGHRS; CDR2 reads YFSETQ.

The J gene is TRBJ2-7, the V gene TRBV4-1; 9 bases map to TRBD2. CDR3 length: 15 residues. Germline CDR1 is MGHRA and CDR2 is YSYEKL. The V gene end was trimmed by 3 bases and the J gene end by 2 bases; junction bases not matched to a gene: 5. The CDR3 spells CASSQGAGGAYEQYF. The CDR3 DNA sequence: TGCGCCAGCAGCCAGGGAGCGGGAGGTGCCTACGAGCAGTACTTC.

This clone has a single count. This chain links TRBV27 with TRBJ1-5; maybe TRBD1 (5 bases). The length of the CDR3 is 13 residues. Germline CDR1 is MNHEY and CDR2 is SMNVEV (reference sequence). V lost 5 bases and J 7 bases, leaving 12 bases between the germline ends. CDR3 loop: CASSGTGDQPQHF. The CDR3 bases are TGTGCCAGCAGTGGTACGGGGGACCAGCCCCAGCATTTT.

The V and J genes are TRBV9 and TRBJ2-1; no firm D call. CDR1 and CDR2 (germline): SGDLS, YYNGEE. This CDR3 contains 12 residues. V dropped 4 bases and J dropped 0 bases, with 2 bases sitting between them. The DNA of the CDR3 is TGTGCCAGCAGCTACTCCTACAATGAGCAGTTCTTC. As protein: CASSYSYNEQFF.

The DNA for the CDR3 is TGTGCCAGCAGCGCCCCGGGACAGGGGAGTAAGAATGAGCAGTTCTTC. It specifies CASSAPGQGSKNEQFF. V usage is TRBV7-2 and J usage is TRBJ2-1; 10 bases map to TRBD1. The CDR3 consists of 16 residues. CDR1 is SGHTA and CDR2 is FQGNSA in the germline V gene. With 5 bases clipped from V and 7 bases from J, the junction kept 11 bases outside the gene matches. Supplemented by reference TRBV7-2 and TRBJ2-1, the full variable domain reads GAGVSQSPSNKVTEKGKDVELRCDPISGHTALYWYRQSLGQGLEFLIYFQGNSAPDKSGLPSDRFSAERTGGSVSTLTIQRTQQEDSAVYLCASSAPGQGSKNEQFFGPGTRLTVL.

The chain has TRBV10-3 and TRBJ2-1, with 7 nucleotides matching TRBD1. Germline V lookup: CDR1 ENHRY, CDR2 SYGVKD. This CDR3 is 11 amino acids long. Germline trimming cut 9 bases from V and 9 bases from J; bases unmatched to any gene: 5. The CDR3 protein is CAIGQAIEQFF. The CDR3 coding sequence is TGTGCCATAGGACAGGCTATTGAGCAGTTCTTC.

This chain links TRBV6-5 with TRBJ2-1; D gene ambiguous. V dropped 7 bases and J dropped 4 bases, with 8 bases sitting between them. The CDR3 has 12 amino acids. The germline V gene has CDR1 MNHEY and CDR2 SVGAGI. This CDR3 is CASNSNYNEQFF. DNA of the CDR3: TGTGCCAGCAACTCTAATTACAATGAGCAGTTCTTC.

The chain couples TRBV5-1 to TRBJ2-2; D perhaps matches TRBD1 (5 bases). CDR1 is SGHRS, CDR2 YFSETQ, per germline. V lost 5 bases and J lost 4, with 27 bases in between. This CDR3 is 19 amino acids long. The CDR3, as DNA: TGCGCCAGCAGAAAAGGACCCAGGGTGAACCAACGTGGCACCGGGGAGCTGTTTTTT. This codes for CASRKGPRVNQRGTGELFF.

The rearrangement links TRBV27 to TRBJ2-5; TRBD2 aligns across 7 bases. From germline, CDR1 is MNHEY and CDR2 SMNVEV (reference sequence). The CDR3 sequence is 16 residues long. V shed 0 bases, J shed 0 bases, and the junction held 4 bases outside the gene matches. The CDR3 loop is CASSLSLAEYQETQYF. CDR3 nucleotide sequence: TGTGCCAGCAGTTTATCCCTAGCGGAGTACCAAGAGACCCAGTACTTC.

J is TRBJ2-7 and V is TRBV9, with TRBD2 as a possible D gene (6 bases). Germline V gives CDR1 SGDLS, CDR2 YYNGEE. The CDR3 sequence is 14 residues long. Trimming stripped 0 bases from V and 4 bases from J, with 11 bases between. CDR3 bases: TGTGCCAGCAGCGTAGCGGGAGAAGGGTACGAGCAGTACTTC. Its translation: CASSVAGEGYEQYF.

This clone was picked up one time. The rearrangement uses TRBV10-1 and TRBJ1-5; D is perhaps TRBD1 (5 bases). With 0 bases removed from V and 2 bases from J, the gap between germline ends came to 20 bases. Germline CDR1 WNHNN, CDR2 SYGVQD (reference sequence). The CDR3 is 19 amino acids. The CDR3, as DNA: TGCGCCAGCAGTGAGTCGAGGGGACTCGGCAAGAGGCGCAATCAGCCCCAGCATTTT. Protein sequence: CASSESRGLGKRRNQPQHF.

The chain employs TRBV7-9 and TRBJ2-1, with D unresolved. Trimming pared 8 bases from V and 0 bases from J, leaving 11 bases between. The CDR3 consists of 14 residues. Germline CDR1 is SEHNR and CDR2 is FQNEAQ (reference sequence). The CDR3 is CASSVRSSYNEQFF. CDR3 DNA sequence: TGTGCCAGCTCGGTCCGGAGCTCCTACAATGAGCAGTTCTTC.

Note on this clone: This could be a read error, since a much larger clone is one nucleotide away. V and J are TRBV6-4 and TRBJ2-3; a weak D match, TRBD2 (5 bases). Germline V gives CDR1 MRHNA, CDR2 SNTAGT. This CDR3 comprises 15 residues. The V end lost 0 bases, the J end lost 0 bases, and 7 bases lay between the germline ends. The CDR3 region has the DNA TGTGCCAGCAGTGACTCTGGCGGGAGCACAGATACGCAGTATTTT. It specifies CASSDSGGSTDTQYF.

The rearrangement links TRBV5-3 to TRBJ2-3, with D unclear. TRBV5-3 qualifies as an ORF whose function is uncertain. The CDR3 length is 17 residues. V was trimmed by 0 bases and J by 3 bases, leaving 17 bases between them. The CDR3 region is CARSLARRSDQTDTQYF. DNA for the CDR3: TGTGCCAGAAGCTTGGCGCGCCGTTCCGATCAAACAGATACGCAGTATTTT.

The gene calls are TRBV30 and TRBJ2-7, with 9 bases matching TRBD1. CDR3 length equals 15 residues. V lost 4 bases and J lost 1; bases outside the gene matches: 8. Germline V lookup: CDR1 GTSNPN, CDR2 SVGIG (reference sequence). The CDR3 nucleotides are TGTGCCTGGACACCTGCCGGGACAGGGTCCTACGAGCAGTACTTC. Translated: CAWTPAGTGSYEQYF.

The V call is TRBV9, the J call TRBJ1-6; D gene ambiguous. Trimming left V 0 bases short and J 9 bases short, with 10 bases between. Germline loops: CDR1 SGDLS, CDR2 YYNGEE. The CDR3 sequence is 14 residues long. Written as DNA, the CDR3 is TGTGCCAGCAGCGTAGAGGCAGGCCCTTCACCCCTCCACTTT. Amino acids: CASSVEAGPSPLHF. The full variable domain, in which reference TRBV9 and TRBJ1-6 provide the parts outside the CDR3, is DSGVTQTPKHLITATGQRVTLRCSPRSGDLSVYWYQQSLDQGLQFLIQYYNGEERAKGNILERFSAQQFPDLHSELNLSSLELGDSALYFCASSVEAGPSPLHFGNGTRLTVT.

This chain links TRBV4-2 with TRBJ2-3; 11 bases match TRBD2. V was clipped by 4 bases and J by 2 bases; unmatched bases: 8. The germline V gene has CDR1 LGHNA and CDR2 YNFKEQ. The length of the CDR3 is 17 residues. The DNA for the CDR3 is TGTGCCAGCAGCCCTCAGACTAGCGGGACACCCACAGATACGCAGTATTTT. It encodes CASSPQTSGTPTDTQYF.